The table lists the clone carrying this T cell receptor (beta chain) with a few counts. Researchers amplified the TCR beta CDR3 regions from RNA transcripts. The HTBI primer set was used in a first-round RT-PCR of the TCR CDR3. TCRdb fed the multiplex PCR reads into MiXCR, producing one record per CDR3 protein. The table includes roughly 300,000 distinct CDR3 sequences, 11% to 15% detected once. The data derive from a study of T cells in Graves' hyperthyroidism and ophthalmopathy. CDR3 length: 16 amino acids. Germline V gives CDR1 SGHDN, CDR2 FVKESK. The V and J ends lost 1 base and 2 bases respectively, with 12 bases between them.

V and J are TRBV14 and TRBJ2-1; a weak D match, TRBD2 (5 bases). This clonotype was obtained from a woman in her thirties with Graves' hyperthyroidism. Sequencing used blood. The CDR3 region has the DNA TGTGCCAGCAGCCAAGTGGGGTGGGAGCCCTACAATGAGCAGTTCTTC. It translates to CASSQVGWEPYNEQFF.